This TCR beta chain is drawn from a study of blood T cell repertoires in COVID-19. Study information: Sources were T cells, B-cell-depleted T cells, or PBMCs; the material itself was cDNA or gDNA.

This CDR3 has 16 residues. Per germline, CDR1 LNHDA and CDR2 SQIVND (reference sequence). Trimming shortened V by 6 bases and J by 4 bases, and 19 bases separated the two germline ends. In the original analysis: Reference gene primer amplification yielded estimated nucleated cell counts. Generated by immunoSEQ multiplex PCR, the TCRdb table keeps only in-frame clones and is missing some. V and J calls and clone size are copied from that table; D and trimming were computed from the DNA. The top ten clones hold 5.5% to 8% of a sample with roughly 140,000 clones, under 90% of them seen once. V and J are TRBV19 and TRBJ1-5; perhaps TRBD1 as D (5 bases). The sample taken for sequencing was peripheral blood. The sequence came from a human donor in a cohort sampled during active COVID-19. DNA of the CDR3: TGTGCCAGTAGGACTACTCATTTCGGGGGGAATCAGCCCCAGCATTTT. It translates to CASRTTHFGGNQPQHF.